This entry lists 30 T cell receptor beta chains sequenced from one sample in a study of cytomegalovirus exposure and HLA in healthy donors. The PCR had 60 Vbeta and 13 Jbeta primers. Clones were read by immunoSEQ multiplex PCR, and TCRdb kept only the in-frame ones, dropping some. The sample lists some 200,000 clones, around 75% occurring once. Material for sequencing was PBMCs. These receptors were taken from a woman aged 25 to 39 in good health and CMV-seronegative.

The chain couples TRBV25-1 to TRBJ2-7, with 8 bases lining up with TRBD1. Germline CDR1 and CDR2: MGHDK and SYGVNS. V dropped 2 bases and J dropped 0; count of bases not matched to a gene: 3. This CDR3 is built from 15 residues. The CDR3 is CASSEDRGVSYEQYF. In nucleotides, the CDR3 is TGTGCCAGCAGTGAAGACAGGGGAGTCTCCTACGAGCAGTACTTC.

The chain has TRBV5-4 and TRBJ2-5; TRBD1 is a possible D gene (6 bases). The J call is doubtful: the DNA matches TRBJ2-7 better. The CDR3 has 14 amino acids. Germline lookup yields CDR1 SGHNT and CDR2 YYREEE (reference sequence). The CDR3 coding sequence is TGTGCCAGCAGCTTTCCCTCACAGGGCGGCGAGCAGTACTTC. This codes for CASSFPSQGGEQYF.

The genes are TRBV5-1 and TRBJ2-2; D gene unclear. The CDR3 length is 13 residues. Trimming pared 6 bases from V and 3 bases from J, leaving 9 bases between. Germline values: CDR1 SGHRS, CDR2 YFSETQ. CDR3 residues: CASTKRDTGELFF. CDR3 DNA sequence: TGCGCCAGCACCAAGCGAGACACCGGGGAGCTGTTTTTT.

This sequence joins TRBV6-1 and TRBJ2-5, with 8 bases lining up with TRBD2. The CDR3 loop spans 14 amino acids. V shed 2 bases and J 5 bases; nucleotides not matched to a gene: 4. Germline V lookup: CDR1 MNHNS, CDR2 SASEGT. The CDR3 bases are TGTGCCAGCAGTGAACAGGCTAGCGGGGAGACCCAGTACTTC. Translating gives CASSEQASGETQYF.

The table lists this clone with a few counts. V is TRBV15 and J is TRBJ1-1; D is perhaps TRBD1 (5 bases). The CDR3 runs to 15 residues. V lost 3 bases to trimming and J lost 0 bases, with 11 bases between them. Germline CDR1 is LNHNV and CDR2 is YYDKDF (reference sequence). This chain's CDR3 is CATSSSGSMNTEAFF. The CDR3 DNA reads TGTGCCACCAGCAGTTCAGGGTCAATGAACACTGAAGCTTTCTTT.

V usage is TRBV9 and J usage is TRBJ2-2; 9 bases match TRBD2. Germline V gene sequence: CDR1 SGDLS, CDR2 YYNGEE. J lost 5 bases, V lost 0 bases, and 11 bases had no gene match. The CDR3 loop spans 18 amino acids. The chain's CDR3 is CASSVDPNSGSTTGELFF. The DNA of the CDR3 is TGTGCCAGCAGCGTAGACCCCAATAGCGGGAGTACAACCGGGGAGCTGTTTTTT.

The chain links TRBV2 to TRBJ1-5; D gene uncertain. Trimming left V 6 bases short and J 3 bases short, with 9 bases between. Germline V gene sequence: CDR1 SNHLY, CDR2 FYNNEI. The CDR3 covers 13 residues. CDR3 region: CASRPGANQPQHF. As DNA, the CDR3 is TGTGCCAGCAGGCCGGGAGCCAATCAGCCCCAGCATTTT.

This sequence joins TRBV19 and TRBJ2-1; a weak D match, TRBD1 (6 bases). V was pared by 6 bases and J by 2 bases, with 26 bases between. Per germline, CDR1 LNHDA and CDR2 SQIVND (reference sequence). The CDR3 extends over 19 amino acids. CDR3 loop: CASSRRPQLGGDTYNEQFF. The CDR3 DNA follows: TGTGCCAGTAGCAGACGACCCCAACTAGGGGGAGACACCTACAATGAGCAGTTCTTC.

The chain couples TRBV30 to TRBJ2-7, with D perhaps matching TRBD1 (6 bases). Germline V CDR1 and CDR2: GTSNPN, SVGIG (reference sequence). Between the trimmed V and J ends, which lost 7 bases and 2 bases, there was a span of 15 bases. This CDR3 has 13 residues. The CDR3 nucleotides are TGTGCCTCCCAGCAGGGGTCGGCCTACGAGCAGTACTTC. It translates to CASQQGSAYEQYF.

This chain joins TRBV15 and TRBJ2-2; D is ambiguous. Germline V gives CDR1 LNHNV, CDR2 YYDKDF (reference sequence). CDR3 length: 13 amino acids. V was shortened by 0 bases and J by 5 bases, with 4 bases between the two germline ends. The DNA of the CDR3 is TGTGCCACCAGCAGAGAACGGACCGGGGAGCTGTTTTTT. Its translation is CATSRERTGELFF.

In this sample, this clone turned up a few times. V usage is TRBV2 and J usage is TRBJ2-7; 11 bases align to TRBD1. CDR3 length: 14 amino acids. Germline V gene sequence: CDR1 SNHLY, CDR2 FYNNEI. Trimming at V came to 7 bases and at J to 4 bases, leaving 6 bases not matched to a gene. CDR3: CASTLDRGRYEQYF. CDR3 nucleotide sequence: TGTGCCAGCACCTTGGACAGGGGGCGGTACGAGCAGTACTTC.

This clone was detected only a few times. The chain recombines TRBV7-2 with TRBJ1-4; 7 bases agree with TRBD1. The junction had 10 bases not matched to a gene; V was cut back by 1 base and J by 5 bases. The CDR3 sequence is 17 residues long. Germline CDR1 SGHTA, CDR2 FQGNSA. The CDR3 region is CASSLGPRGWLNEKLFF. The CDR3 DNA follows: TGTGCCAGCAGCTTAGGGCCCAGGGGGTGGCTGAATGAAAAACTGTTTTTT.

V gene TRBV19 combines with J gene TRBJ1-6, with D perhaps TRBD1 (6 bases). This CDR3 has 16 residues. V was shortened by 4 bases and J by 0 bases, with 10 bases between the two germline ends. CDR1 LNHDA and CDR2 SQIVND come from the germline V gene (reference sequence). CDR3 nucleotides: TGTGCCAGTAGTAGCACAGGGAGCTCCTATAATTCACCCCTCCACTTT. Its protein is CASSSTGSSYNSPLHF.

Points on this clone: Other DNA sequences within the sample encode an identical CDR3. The rearrangement joins TRBV6-1 to TRBJ1-1, with D tentatively TRBD1 (6 bases). The germline V gene encodes CDR1 MNHNS and CDR2 SASEGT. The CDR3 covers 14 residues. V lost 5 bases, J lost 5 bases, and 15 bases lay in between. The CDR3 DNA reads TGTGCCAGCAGTCCCAGGGGTGTAGGGACTGAAGCTTTCTTT. Its protein product is CASSPRGVGTEAFF.

The chain carries TRBV9 and TRBJ2-3, with 9 positions matching TRBD2. Per germline, CDR1 SGDLS and CDR2 YYNGEE. The V gene end was trimmed by 3 bases and the J gene end by 2 bases; junction bases not matched to a gene: 7. The CDR3 totals 16 residues. The CDR3 bases are TGTGCCAGCAGCGCACTCGGGACTAGCCTCACAGATACGCAGTATTTT. Its protein is CASSALGTSLTDTQYF.

The chain is built from TRBV13 and TRBJ2-7; D is possibly TRBD2 (5 bases). Trimming removed 5 bases from V and 6 bases from J, with 17 bases in between. The CDR3 is 14 amino acids. From germline, CDR1 is PRHDT and CDR2 FYEKMQ (reference sequence). CDR3 sequence reads: CASSPVVPRGEQYF. Here the CDR3 DNA reads TGTGCCAGCAGCCCTGTTGTCCCCCGGGGCGAGCAGTACTTC.

This sequence joins TRBV5-1 and TRBJ2-2, with TRBD2 matching over 9 bases. The CDR3 contains 16 residues. V gave up 4 bases and J gave up 0 bases; unmatched junction bases: 4. Germline lookup yields CDR1 SGHRS and CDR2 YFSETQ. The CDR3 here is CASSLRTSANTGELFF. The CDR3, as DNA: TGCGCCAGCAGCCTGAGGACTAGCGCGAACACCGGGGAGCTGTTTTTT.

This clone was detected once. The chain couples TRBV9 to TRBJ2-2, with a possible D match to TRBD1 (6 bases). V lost 3 bases, J lost 8 bases, and 20 bases lay in between. The CDR3 totals 16 residues. The germline CDR1 and CDR2 sequences are SGDLS and YYNGEE. The CDR3 nucleotides read TGTGCCAGCAGCGCTCTAGGACAGCCAAAGTATGGGGAGCTGTTTTTT. It translates to CASSALGQPKYGELFF.

This clone was seen only a few times. The rearrangement joins TRBV5-4 to TRBJ2-7; D is perhaps TRBD1 (6 bases). CDR1 SGHNT and CDR2 YYREEE come from the germline V gene (reference sequence). The CDR3 totals 15 residues. V was cut by 4 bases and J by 5 bases, with 19 bases left in between. Here the CDR3 reads CASSRPRGGWDEQYF. The DNA for the CDR3 is TGTGCCAGCAGCCGTCCCCGAGGGGGTTGGGACGAGCAGTACTTC.

This clone appeared once. This rearrangement joins TRBV19 to TRBJ1-1; no firm D call. Germline V gene lookup returns CDR1 LNHDA and CDR2 SQIVND (reference sequence). This CDR3 region has 16 residues. The ends were cut back, 4 bases at V and 1 base at J, with 16 bases in the middle. CDR3 residues: CASSNQRREGNTEAFF. The CDR3 DNA follows: TGTGCCAGTAGTAATCAACGGCGGGAGGGGAACACTGAAGCTTTCTTT.

CDR3 nucleotides: TGTGCCAGTAGTTCCCCCGGGACACCCACTAATGAAAAACTGTTTTTT. Translating gives CASSSPGTPTNEKLFF. The V call is TRBV19, the J call TRBJ1-4; perhaps TRBD1 as D (6 bases). Trimming pared 5 bases from V and 2 bases from J, leaving 15 bases between. The CDR3 loop spans 16 amino acids. Germline lookup yields CDR1 LNHDA and CDR2 SQIVND (reference sequence).

This chain joins TRBV21-1 and TRBJ2-7; the table's D call, TRBD1, was not checked against the DNA. TRBV21-1 constitutes a pseudogene. The CDR3 loop spans 16 amino acids. Here the CDR3 reads CASSSPGQGKSVEQYF. The CDR3 DNA follows: TGTGCCAGCAGCTCCCCGGGACAGGGAAAATCGGTCGAGCAGTACTTC.

The chain has TRBV2 and TRBJ2-1; TRBD2 matches at 13 bases. V lost 6 bases to trimming and J lost 4 bases; unmatched junction nucleotides: 6. The CDR3 runs to 16 residues. Looked up from germline, CDR1 is SNHLY and CDR2 is FYNNEI. This chain's CDR3 is CASSGLAGVAYNEQFF. DNA for the CDR3: TGTGCCAGCAGCGGACTAGCGGGAGTGGCGTACAATGAGCAGTTCTTC.

The chain carries TRBV7-2 and TRBJ2-3, with 11 bases lining up with TRBD2. The trim removed 6 bases at V and 7 bases at J, leaving 9 bases unmatched. Germline V CDR1 and CDR2: SGHTA, FQGNSA. The CDR3 covers 15 residues. CDR3 in DNA: TGTGCCAGCAGACCACTAGCGGGAGCGGGTCATACGCAGTATTTT. It is translated as CASRPLAGAGHTQYF.

The V and J genes are TRBV4-1 and TRBJ1-2, with a possible D match to TRBD1 (6 bases). Germline V gene data show CDR1 as MGHRA and CDR2 as YSYEKL. Trimming pared 3 bases from V and 8 bases from J, leaving 10 bases between. The CDR3 runs 12 residues. This CDR3 is CASSHITGGYTF. The DNA of the CDR3 is TGCGCCAGCAGCCATATAACAGGGGGCTACACCTTC.

The chain carries TRBV6-4 and TRBJ1-6; a weak D match, TRBD1 (5 bases). The CDR3 consists of 14 residues. Looked up from germline, CDR1 is MRHNA and CDR2 is SNTAGT. Trimming removed 6 bases from V and 9 bases from J, with 15 bases in between. Here the CDR3 DNA reads TGTGCCAGCAGCGGGGGACTACCTGGTTCACCCCTCCACTTT. Its protein product is CASSGGLPGSPLHF.

The chain joins TRBV19 to TRBJ1-3; no clear D gene. The V end was cut by 3 bases, the J end by 0 bases, with 15 bases between. The V gene's germline CDR1 is LNHDA and CDR2 SQIVND (reference sequence). CDR3 length: 17 amino acids. CDR3 DNA sequence: TGTGCCAGTAGTATCCCCGGAGGGCAACTCTCTGGAAACACCATATATTTT. Protein product: CASSIPGGQLSGNTIYF.

The chain is built from TRBV27 and TRBJ2-7; 10 bases match TRBD1. Looked up from germline, CDR1 is MNHEY and CDR2 is SMNVEV (reference sequence). CDR3 length: 17 residues. V shed 1 base and J 6 bases; nucleotides not matched to a gene: 12. CDR3 in amino acids: CASSLLTPGQGFPEQYF. In nucleotides, the CDR3 is TGTGCCAGCAGTTTATTGACGCCGGGACAGGGGTTCCCCGAGCAGTACTTC.

The rearrangement uses TRBV11-2 and TRBJ1-1; D might be TRBD1 (5 bases). Germline V gives CDR1 SGHAT, CDR2 FQNNGV. V lost 4 bases to trimming and J lost 0 bases, with 12 bases between them. This CDR3 has 15 residues. CDR3 sequence (DNA): TGTGCCAGCAGCTCCGACAGAAGTCTGAACACTGAAGCTTTCTTT. Translation: CASSSDRSLNTEAFF.

This clone was seen at least ten times. The chain joins TRBV6-4 to TRBJ2-2, with D perhaps TRBD2 (5 bases). Trimming removed 0 bases at V and 7 bases at J, with 15 bases between. CDR1 and CDR2 from the germline V gene are MRHNA and SNTAGT. The CDR3 consists of 16 residues. The CDR3 DNA is TGTGCCAGCAGTGACTCTAGGTCCGGGGAGCACGGGGAGCTGTTTTTT. Protein product: CASSDSRSGEHGELFF.